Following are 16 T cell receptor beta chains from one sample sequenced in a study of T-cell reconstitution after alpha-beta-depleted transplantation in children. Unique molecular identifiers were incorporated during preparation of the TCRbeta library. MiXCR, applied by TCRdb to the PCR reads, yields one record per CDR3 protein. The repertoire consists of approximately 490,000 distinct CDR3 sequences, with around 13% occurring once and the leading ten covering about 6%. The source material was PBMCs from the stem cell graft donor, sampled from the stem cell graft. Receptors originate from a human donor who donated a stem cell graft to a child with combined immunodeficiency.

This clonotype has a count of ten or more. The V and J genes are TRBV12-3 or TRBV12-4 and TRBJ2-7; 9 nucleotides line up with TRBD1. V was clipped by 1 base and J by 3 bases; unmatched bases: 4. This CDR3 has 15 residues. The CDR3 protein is CASSLDRGPYYEQYF. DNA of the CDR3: TGTGCCAGCAGTTTAGACAGGGGGCCGTACTACGAGCAGTACTTC.

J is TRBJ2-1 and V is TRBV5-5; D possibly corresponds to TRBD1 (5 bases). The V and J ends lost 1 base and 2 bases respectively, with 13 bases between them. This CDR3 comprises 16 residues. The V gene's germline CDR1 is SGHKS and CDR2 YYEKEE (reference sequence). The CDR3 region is CASSLSRVIPYNEQFF. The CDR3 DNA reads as TGTGCCAGCAGCTTGTCCAGGGTTATACCCTACAATGAGCAGTTCTTC.

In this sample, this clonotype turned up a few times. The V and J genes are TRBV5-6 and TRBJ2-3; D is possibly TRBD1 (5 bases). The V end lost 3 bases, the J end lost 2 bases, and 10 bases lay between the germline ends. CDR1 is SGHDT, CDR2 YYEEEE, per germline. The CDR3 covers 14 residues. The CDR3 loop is CASSWTSTTDTQYF. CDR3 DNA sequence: TGTGCCAGCAGCTGGACAAGTACCACAGATACGCAGTATTTT.

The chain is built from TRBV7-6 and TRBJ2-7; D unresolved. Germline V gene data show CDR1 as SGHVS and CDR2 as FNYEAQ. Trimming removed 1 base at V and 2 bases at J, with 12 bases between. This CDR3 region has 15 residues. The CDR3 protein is CASSLEIAAAYEQYF. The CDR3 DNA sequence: TGTGCCAGCAGCTTAGAAATTGCGGCCGCCTACGAGCAGTACTTC.

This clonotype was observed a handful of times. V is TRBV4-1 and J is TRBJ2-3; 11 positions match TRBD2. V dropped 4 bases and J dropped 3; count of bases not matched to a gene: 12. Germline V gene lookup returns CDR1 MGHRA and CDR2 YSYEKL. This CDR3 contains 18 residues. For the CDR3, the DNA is TGCGCCAGCAGCCGGACGACAATAGCGGGAGGGCTAACAGATACGCAGTATTTT. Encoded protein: CASSRTTIAGGLTDTQYF.

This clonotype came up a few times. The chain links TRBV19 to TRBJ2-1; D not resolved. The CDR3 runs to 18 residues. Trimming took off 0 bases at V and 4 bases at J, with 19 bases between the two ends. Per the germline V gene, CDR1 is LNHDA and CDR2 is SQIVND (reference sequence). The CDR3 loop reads CASSIDPDRGVLYNEQFF. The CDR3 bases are TGTGCCAGTAGTATAGATCCAGATCGTGGCGTATTATACAATGAGCAGTTCTTC.

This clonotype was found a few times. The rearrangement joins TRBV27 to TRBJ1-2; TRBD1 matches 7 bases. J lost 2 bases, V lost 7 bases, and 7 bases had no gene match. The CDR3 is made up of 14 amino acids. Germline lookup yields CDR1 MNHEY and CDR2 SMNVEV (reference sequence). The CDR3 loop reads CASKGTTGNYGYTF. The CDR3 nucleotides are TGTGCCAGCAAGGGAACGACAGGGAACTATGGCTACACCTTC.

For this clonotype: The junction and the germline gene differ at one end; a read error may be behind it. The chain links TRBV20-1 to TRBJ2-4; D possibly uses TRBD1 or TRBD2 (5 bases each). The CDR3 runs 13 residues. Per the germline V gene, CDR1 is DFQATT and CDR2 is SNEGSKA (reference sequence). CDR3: CSASEGTINNQYF. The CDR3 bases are TGCAGTGCTAGTGAGGGGACGATAAACAATCAGTACTTC.

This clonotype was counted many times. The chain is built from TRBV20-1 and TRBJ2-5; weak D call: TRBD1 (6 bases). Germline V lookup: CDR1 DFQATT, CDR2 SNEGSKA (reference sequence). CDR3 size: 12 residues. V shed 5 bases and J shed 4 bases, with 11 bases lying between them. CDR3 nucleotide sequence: TGCAGTGCTGAACTAGGGGGAGAGACCCAGTACTTC. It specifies CSAELGGETQYF.

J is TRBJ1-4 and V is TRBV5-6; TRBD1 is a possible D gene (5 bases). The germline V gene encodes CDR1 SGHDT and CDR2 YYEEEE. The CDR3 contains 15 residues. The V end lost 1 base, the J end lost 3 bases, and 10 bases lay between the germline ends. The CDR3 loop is CASSLRGAANEKLFF. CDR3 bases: TGTGCCAGCAGCTTGAGAGGGGCGGCTAATGAAAAACTGTTTTTT.

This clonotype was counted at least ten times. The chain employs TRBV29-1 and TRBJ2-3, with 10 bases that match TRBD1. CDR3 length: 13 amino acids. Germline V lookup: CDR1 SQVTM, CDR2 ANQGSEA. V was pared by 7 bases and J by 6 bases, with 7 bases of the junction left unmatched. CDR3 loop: CSASGTGADTQYF. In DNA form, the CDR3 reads TGCAGCGCCTCCGGGACAGGGGCCGATACGCAGTATTTT.

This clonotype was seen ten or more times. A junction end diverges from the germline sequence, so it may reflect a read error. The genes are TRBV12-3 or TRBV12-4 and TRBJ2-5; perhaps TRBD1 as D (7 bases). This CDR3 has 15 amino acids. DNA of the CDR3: TGCGCCAGCAGTCCACCAGGGGGGCTCCAAGAGACCCAGTACTTC. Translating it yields CASSPPGGLQETQYF.

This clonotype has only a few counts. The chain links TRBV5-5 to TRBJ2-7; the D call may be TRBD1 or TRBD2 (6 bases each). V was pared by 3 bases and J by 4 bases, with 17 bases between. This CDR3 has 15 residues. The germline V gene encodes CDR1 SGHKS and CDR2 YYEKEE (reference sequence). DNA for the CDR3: TGTGCCAGCAGCTCAGGACAGTCGGGGAGGTACGAGCAGTACTTC. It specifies CASSSGQSGRYEQYF.

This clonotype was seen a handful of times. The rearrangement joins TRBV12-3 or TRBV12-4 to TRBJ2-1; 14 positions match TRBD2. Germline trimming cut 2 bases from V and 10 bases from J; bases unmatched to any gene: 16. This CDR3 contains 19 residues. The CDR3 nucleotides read TGTGCCAGCAGTTTACAAACCTTTTTAGGGACTAGCGGGAGAGGAGAGCAGTTCTTC. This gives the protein CASSLQTFLGTSGRGEQFF.

The CDR3 DNA is TGTGCCAGCAGTTTCCGACCCTGGGGAACTAATGAAAAACTGTTTTTT. Protein: CASSFRPWGTNEKLFF. The V and J genes are TRBV6-5 and TRBJ1-4; D call uncertain. This CDR3 is built from 16 residues. Germline lookup yields CDR1 MNHEY and CDR2 SVGAGI. V lost 4 bases and J 1 base, leaving 13 bases between the germline ends.

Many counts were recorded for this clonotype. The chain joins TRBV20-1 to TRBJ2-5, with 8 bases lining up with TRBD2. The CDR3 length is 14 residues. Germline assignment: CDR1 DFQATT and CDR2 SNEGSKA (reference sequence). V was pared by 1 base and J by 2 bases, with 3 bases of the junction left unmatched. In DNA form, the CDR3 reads TGCAGTGCTAGAGCGGGGGGGGAACAAGAGACCCAGTACTTC. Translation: CSARAGGEQETQYF.